Reported below is one T cell receptor (beta chain). The entry originates in a study of blood T cell repertoires in COVID-19. Study-level information: PBMCs, B-cell-depleted T cells, or T cells were the source of the cDNA or gDNA that made up the material.

During active infection, Seattle patients enrolled and were then monitored through disease. In the original workflow: Quantification of nucleated cells was approximated via reference gene primer amplification. Using immunoSEQ multiplex PCR, the repertoire was profiled, and TCRdb retains in-frame clones only, with some absent. That table is the source of V, J and clone size, and D and trimming were worked out from the DNA. The repertoire includes roughly 410,000 clones, about 91% of them detected once, and about 1.6% sits in the top ten. Per the germline V gene, CDR1 is SGHRS and CDR2 is YFSETQ. Trimming cost V 0 bases and J 8 bases, with 14 bases left between them. The CDR3 is made up of 15 amino acids.

Sequencing was performed on peripheral blood. The V call is TRBV5-1, the J call TRBJ1-4; no definite D call. The sequence was collected from a woman between 40 and 50 years old with COVID-19, enrolled during active disease. CDR3: CASSLASGEKEKLFF. CDR3 nucleotide sequence: TGCGCCAGCAGCTTGGCCTCGGGAGAGAAGGAAAAACTGTTTTTT.